These 5 T cell receptor beta chains came from one sample sequenced in a study of blood T cell repertoires in COVID-19. Profiled with immunoSEQ multiplex PCR; TCRdb holds only in-frame clones, not every one. The sample consists of about 110,000 clones, roughly 76% of them appearing once. Specimen: peripheral blood. The source of these receptors is a woman in her 70s with acute or convalescent COVID-19.

The gene calls are TRBV6-5 and TRBJ2-7; possible D gene TRBD2, 7 bases. The germline gives CDR1 MNHEY, CDR2 SVGAGI. Trimming took 5 bases from V and 3 from J, leaving 17 bases between them. This CDR3 has 15 amino acids. CDR3 in amino acids: CASSPWGGEVYEQYF. DNA of the CDR3: TGTGCCAGCAGTCCTTGGGGGGGCGAAGTCTACGAGCAGTACTTC.

This clone has a single count. This rearrangement joins TRBV5-5 to TRBJ2-5; 7 bases match TRBD2. V lost 4 bases, J lost 5 bases, and 8 bases stayed unmatched. The CDR3 runs to 14 residues. Per the germline V gene, CDR1 is SGHKS and CDR2 is YYEKEE (reference sequence). CDR3 loop: CASSPGGRVETQYF. The CDR3 nucleotides read TGTGCCAGCAGCCCGGGGGGTCGGGTGGAGACCCAGTACTTC.

V gene TRBV27 combines with J gene TRBJ2-5; D may be TRBD1 (5 bases). This CDR3 has 14 amino acids. The germline V gene encodes CDR1 MNHEY and CDR2 SMNVEV (reference sequence). Trimming left V 6 bases short and J 4 bases short, with 15 bases between. The DNA for the CDR3 is TGTGCCAGCAGCTCCCCCCACAGGTCAGAGACCCAGTACTTC. Amino acids: CASSSPHRSETQYF.

The CDR3 region is CAISLGGSITDTQYF. DNA of the CDR3: TGTGCCATCTCTTTAGGCGGGAGTATCACAGATACGCAGTATTTT. The V call is TRBV10-3, the J call TRBJ2-3, with 7 bases matching TRBD2. Germline V CDR1 and CDR2: ENHRY, SYGVKD. The V segment lost 8 bases and the J segment 2 bases; nucleotides outside the gene matches: 10. The CDR3 is 15 amino acids.

The genes are TRBV2 and TRBJ1-2; D is possibly TRBD1 (5 bases). The CDR3 consists of 15 residues. The germline V and J ends were trimmed by 5 bases and 8 bases, with 21 bases remaining between them. CDR1 and CDR2 from the germline V gene are SNHLY and FYNNEI. This chain's CDR3 is CASSPRGTRVGGYTF. The CDR3, as DNA: TGTGCCAGCAGTCCGCGGGGGACCAGGGTAGGAGGCTACACCTTC.